This T cell receptor beta chain comes out of a study of blood T cell repertoires in COVID-19. Germline lookup yields CDR1 SGHKS and CDR2 YYEKEE (reference sequence). V lost 0 bases and J 6 bases, leaving 16 bases between the germline ends. The CDR3 totals 16 residues. Source study methods: For nucleated cells, counts were estimated from reference gene primer amplification. The method was immunoSEQ multiplex PCR; TCRdb's version includes in-frame clones alone and lacks a portion of them. V and J calls and clone size are copied from that table; D and trimming were computed from the DNA. The repertoire holds hundreds of thousands of clones, with about 83% as singletons.

The clonotype comes from a woman aged 45-60 years who had recovered from COVID-19. This rearrangement joins TRBV5-5 to TRBJ1-5; TRBD1 might be the D (6 bases). Material for sequencing was PBMCs or T cells enriched from blood (not recorded which). The CDR3 nucleotides read TGTGCCAGCAGCTTGGGCCTCACAGGGCCTTTTCAGCCCCAGCATTTT. It codes for CASSLGLTGPFQPQHF.